This T cell receptor (beta chain) comes out of a study of beta chain features in type 1 diabetes. Study conclusions and caveats: Sequencing from cDNA could over-represent high-TCR-expressing cells. Type 1 diabetes patients had TCRB CDR3s that were shorter (moderately but significantly so) in all four CD4+ subsets. In these data, an HLA type influence on TCRB rearrangement remained unresolved.

Germline-derived CDR1 and CDR2 are SEHNR and FQNEAQ (reference sequence). Unmatched junction bases numbered 8, after V lost 4 bases and J lost 5 bases. The CDR3 spans 15 residues. Details on this clone: Its matching antigen is unknown.

The study reverse transcribed the entire isolated RNA, so it sequenced expressed TCRB transcripts. The data were produced by immunoSEQ multiplex PCR, yet TCRdb's version contains in-frame clones alone and is incomplete. The sample carries around 260,000 clones, roughly 24% recorded once. The receptor's source is a woman aged 25 to 39 with type 1 diabetes. The source material was naive CD4+ T cells from blood. This rearrangement joins TRBV7-9 to TRBJ2-3; 8 nucleotides align to TRBD2. The CDR3 coding sequence is TGTGCCAGCAGCTCGCCCGGGACTAGGGGAGATACGCAGTATTTT. It is translated as CASSSPGTRGDTQYF.